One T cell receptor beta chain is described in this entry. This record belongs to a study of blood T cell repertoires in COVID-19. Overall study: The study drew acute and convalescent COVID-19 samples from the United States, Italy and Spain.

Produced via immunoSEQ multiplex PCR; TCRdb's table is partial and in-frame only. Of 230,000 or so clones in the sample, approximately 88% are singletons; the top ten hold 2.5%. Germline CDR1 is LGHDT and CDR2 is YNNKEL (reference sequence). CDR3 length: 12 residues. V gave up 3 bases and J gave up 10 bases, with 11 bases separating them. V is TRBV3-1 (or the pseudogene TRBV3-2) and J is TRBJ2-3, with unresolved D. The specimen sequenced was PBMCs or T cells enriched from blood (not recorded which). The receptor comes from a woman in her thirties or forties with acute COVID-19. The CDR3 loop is CASSQGYSAQYF. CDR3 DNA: TGTGCCAGCAGCCAGGGCTACTCAGCGCAGTATTTT.